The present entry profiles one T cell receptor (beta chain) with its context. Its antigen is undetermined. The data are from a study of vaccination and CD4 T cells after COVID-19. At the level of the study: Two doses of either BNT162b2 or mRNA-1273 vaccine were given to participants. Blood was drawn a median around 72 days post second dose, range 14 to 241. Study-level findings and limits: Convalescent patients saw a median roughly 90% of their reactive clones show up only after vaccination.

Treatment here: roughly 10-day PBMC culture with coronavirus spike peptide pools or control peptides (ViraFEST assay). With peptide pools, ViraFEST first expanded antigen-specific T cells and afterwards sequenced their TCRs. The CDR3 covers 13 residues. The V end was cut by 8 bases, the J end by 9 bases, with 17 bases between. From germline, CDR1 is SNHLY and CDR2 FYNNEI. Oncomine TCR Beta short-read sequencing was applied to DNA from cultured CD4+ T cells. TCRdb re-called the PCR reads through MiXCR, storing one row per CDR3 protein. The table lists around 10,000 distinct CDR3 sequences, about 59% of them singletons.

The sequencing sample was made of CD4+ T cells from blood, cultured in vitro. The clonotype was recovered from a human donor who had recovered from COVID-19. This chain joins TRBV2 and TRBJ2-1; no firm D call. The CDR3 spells CASRFSSSVEQFF. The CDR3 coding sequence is TGTGCCAGCCGTTTCTCTAGTTCGGTTGAGCAGTTCTTC. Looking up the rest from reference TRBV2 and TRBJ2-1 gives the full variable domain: EPEVTQTPSHQVTQMGQEVILRCVPISNHLYFYWYRQILGQKVEFLVSFYNNEISEKSEIFDDQFSVERPDGSNFTLKIRSTKLEDSAMYFCASRFSSSVEQFFGPGTRLTVL.